The source of this T cell receptor beta chain is a study of T cells in Graves' hyperthyroidism and ophthalmopathy. Across the whole study: Specimen type is peripheral blood, collected at initial diagnosis prior to any treatment.

What was amplified from RNA transcripts were TCR beta CDR3 regions. First-round RT-PCR targeting the TCR CDR3 was performed with the HTBI primer set. TCRdb passed the multiplex PCR reads through MiXCR, listing each CDR3 protein once. The sample lists about 690,000 distinct CDR3 sequences, around 15% occurring once. This clonotype was counted at least ten times. Trimming removed 2 bases from V and 0 bases from J; junction bases left unmatched: 4. Per germline, CDR1 SNHLY and CDR2 FYNNEI. This CDR3 has 16 residues. Input material: blood. This TCR was sampled from a man aged 50-59 years with Graves' hyperthyroidism. This sequence joins TRBV2 and TRBJ1-5; 7 bases fit TRBD1. Here the CDR3 DNA reads TGTGCCAGCAGTGAACGGACAGGTGATAGCAATCAGCCCCAGCATTTT. Its translation: CASSERTGDSNQPQHF.